These 18 T cell receptor beta chains share one sample of origin, sequenced in a study of blood T cell repertoires in COVID-19. Sequencing used immunoSEQ multiplex PCR; TCRdb keeps in-frame clones, though not all of them. The sample includes 150,000 or so clones, over 60% of them seen just once. Sample: peripheral blood. The receptor source for this set is an older man with acute or convalescent COVID-19.

The V gene is TRBV7-2, the J gene TRBJ2-7, with a weak D call TRBD1 (6 bases). V lost 1 base to trimming and J lost 2 bases, with 12 bases between them. CDR3 length equals 15 residues. Germline V gives CDR1 SGHTA, CDR2 FQGNSA. The CDR3 is CASSLGYQGTYEQYF. DNA of the CDR3: TGTGCCAGCAGCTTAGGGTACCAGGGGACCTACGAGCAGTACTTC.

The V gene is TRBV24-1, the J gene TRBJ2-2; the match to TRBD1 covers 10 bases. Trimming removed 4 bases from V and 7 bases from J; junction bases left unmatched: 14. Germline V gene data show CDR1 as KGHDR and CDR2 as SFDVKD. This CDR3 contains 18 residues. The CDR3 spells CATSDPPLGTGAVGELFF. CDR3 bases: TGTGCCACCAGTGACCCTCCCTTGGGGACAGGGGCGGTCGGGGAGCTGTTTTTT.

This clone was observed a handful of times. V and J are TRBV6-1 and TRBJ1-2; D uncertain. Trimming cost V 3 bases and J 4 bases, with 12 bases left between them. Germline CDR1 is MNHNS and CDR2 is SASEGT. CDR3 length equals 14 residues. The DNA of the CDR3 is TGTGCCAGCAGTGATGGCAGCGCGATCTATGGCTACACCTTC. Its protein product is CASSDGSAIYGYTF.

V and J are TRBV4-2 and TRBJ1-6; D may be TRBD1 (5 bases). The germline CDR1 and CDR2 sequences are LGHNA and YNFKEQ. The V end was cut by 3 bases, the J end by 3 bases, with 15 bases between. This CDR3 spans 17 amino acids. CDR3 loop: CASSQEGSWGYNSPLHF. The CDR3, as DNA: TGTGCCAGCAGCCAGGAGGGGTCCTGGGGCTATAATTCACCCCTCCACTTT.

CDR3 in amino acids: CASSLGGSGNYGYTF. The CDR3 DNA sequence: TGTGCCAGCAGCCTGGGGGGGAGCGGGAACTATGGCTACACCTTC. This chain joins TRBV5-6 and TRBJ1-2; D is perhaps TRBD1 (5 bases). The CDR3 consists of 15 residues. V lost 4 bases and J 2 bases, leaving 15 bases between the germline ends. Per the germline V gene, CDR1 is SGHDT and CDR2 is YYEEEE.

This clone has a count of ten or more. CDR3: CASNQGAAGELFF. Here the CDR3 DNA reads TGTGCCAGCAATCAGGGGGCGGCCGGGGAGCTGTTTTTT. The chain uses TRBV2 and TRBJ2-2; 8 bases are shared with TRBD1. The V segment lost 7 bases and the J segment 6 bases; nucleotides outside the gene matches: 4. CDR1 and CDR2 from the germline V gene are SNHLY and FYNNEI. This CDR3 is built from 13 residues.

This chain connects TRBV2 to TRBJ1-2; D is perhaps TRBD1 (5 bases). There are 12 residues in the CDR3. The germline CDR1 and CDR2 sequences are SNHLY and FYNNEI. V lost 1 base to trimming and J lost 8 bases, with 8 bases between them. CDR3 sequence reads: CASSEEGYGYTF. In nucleotides, the CDR3 is TGTGCCAGCAGTGAAGAGGGGTACGGCTACACCTTC.

The chain carries TRBV18 and TRBJ2-2; 10 bases are a match to TRBD1. V shed 3 bases and J 4 bases; nucleotides not matched to a gene: 2. The length of the CDR3 is 15 residues. The germline CDR1 and CDR2 sequences are KGHSH and LQKENI. In DNA, the CDR3 is TGTGCCAGCTCACCCCGGGACAGGGGCACCGGGGAGCTGTTTTTT. It yields the protein CASSPRDRGTGELFF.

V and J are TRBV5-4 and TRBJ2-5; unclear D gene. The CDR3 sequence is 13 residues long. V lost 4 bases and J lost 2, with 9 bases in between. Germline assignment: CDR1 SGHNT and CDR2 YYREEE (reference sequence). CDR3 nucleotides: TGTGCCAGCAGCCTAGGTAGTCAAGAGACCCAGTACTTC. This translates into CASSLGSQETQYF.

The V and J genes are TRBV19 and TRBJ2-3; D is undetermined. The length of the CDR3 is 14 residues. With 7 bases removed from V and 2 bases from J, the gap between germline ends came to 13 bases. Germline CDR1 reads LNHDA; CDR2 reads SQIVND (reference sequence). The CDR3 bases are TGTGCCAGTAAAGGCGGCCCATCCACAGATACGCAGTATTTT. This translates into CASKGGPSTDTQYF.

The V gene is TRBV7-2, the J gene TRBJ1-5, with TRBD1 matching 7 bases. Germline CDR1 reads SGHTA; CDR2 reads FQGNSA. This CDR3 contains 13 residues. With V trimmed by 5 bases and J by 6 bases, 4 bases remained unmatched. The CDR3: CASSEDRVQPQHF. The CDR3, as DNA: TGTGCCAGCAGCGAAGACAGGGTTCAGCCCCAGCATTTT.

The chain uses TRBV15 and TRBJ1-4; weak D call: TRBD1 (6 bases). Per the germline V gene, CDR1 is LNHNV and CDR2 is YYDKDF (reference sequence). V lost 4 bases to trimming and J lost 7 bases, with 10 bases between them. This CDR3 has 13 amino acids. The CDR3 is CATSNREGEKLFF. DNA for the CDR3: TGTGCCACCAGCAACAGGGAAGGTGAAAAACTGTTTTTT.

This clone was counted a few times. The genes are TRBV6-6 and TRBJ2-4, with a tentative D call TRBD1 (6 bases). From germline, CDR1 is MNHNY and CDR2 SVGAGI (reference sequence). Trimming removed 4 bases at V and 3 bases at J, with 10 bases between. The CDR3 runs to 14 residues. DNA of the CDR3: TGTGCCAGCAGTTCCGGACAGCTCAAAAACATTCAGTACTTC. Translation: CASSSGQLKNIQYF.

The rearrangement uses TRBV13 and TRBJ1-1; 10 nucleotides agree with TRBD1. The CDR3 is 15 residues long. Trimming took 5 bases from V and 11 from J; bases not matched to a gene: 14. Germline values: CDR1 PRHDT, CDR2 FYEKMQ (reference sequence). The CDR3 region is CASSPRTGGAKYAFF. For the CDR3, the DNA is TGTGCCAGCAGCCCGCGGACAGGGGGAGCAAAGTATGCTTTCTTT. Based on the CDR3 plus reference TRBV13 and TRBJ1-1, the full variable domain is AAGVIQSPRHLIKEKRETATLKCYPIPRHDTVYWYQQGPGQDPQFLISFYEKMQSDKGSIPDRFSAQQFSDYHSELNMSSLELGDSALYFCASSPRTGGAKYAFFGQGTRLTVV.

This chain links TRBV19 with TRBJ2-3; D perhaps matches TRBD2 (6 bases). The CDR3 sequence is 14 residues long. V lost 3 bases to trimming and J lost 2 bases, with 9 bases between them. The germline V gene encodes CDR1 LNHDA and CDR2 SQIVND (reference sequence). The CDR3 sequence is CASSIGGNTDTQYF. The CDR3 nucleotides are TGTGCCAGTAGTATCGGGGGTAACACAGATACGCAGTATTTT. Full variable domain (rest looked up from reference TRBV19 and TRBJ2-3): DGGITQSPKYLFRKEGQNVTLSCEQNLNHDAMYWYRQDPGQGLRLIYYSQIVNDFQKGDIAEGYSVSREKKESFPLTVTSAQKNPTAFYLCASSIGGNTDTQYFGPGTRLTVL.

This clone was found once. The chain employs TRBV9 and TRBJ2-5; perhaps TRBD2 as D (6 bases). This CDR3 spans 14 amino acids. V dropped 0 bases and J dropped 5 bases, with 11 bases sitting between them. Germline loops: CDR1 SGDLS, CDR2 YYNGEE. As DNA, the CDR3 is TGTGCCAGCAGCGTAGCTGGGGAGGCTGAGACCCAGTACTTC. It specifies CASSVAGEAETQYF.

The chain links TRBV2 to TRBJ1-2; 10 nucleotides line up with TRBD1. Germline CDR1 reads SNHLY; CDR2 reads FYNNEI. V trimming: 6 bases; J trimming: 7 bases; junction bases outside the gene matches: 8. This CDR3 is built from 14 residues. CDR3 in amino acids: CASSADRGLGGYTF. The DNA of the CDR3 is TGTGCCAGCAGCGCCGACAGGGGGCTTGGTGGCTACACCTTC.

The sample holds a few counts of this clone. The rearrangement uses TRBV27 and TRBJ2-5; 7 nucleotides line up with TRBD2. The CDR3 spans 16 residues. V trimming: 5 bases; J trimming: 0 bases; junction bases outside the gene matches: 9. CDR1 is MNHEY and CDR2 is SMNVEV in the germline V gene (reference sequence). In DNA, the CDR3 is TGTGCCAGCAGTAACCGGGGGGACCCGTACCAAGAGACCCAGTACTTC. The encoded protein is CASSNRGDPYQETQYF.